The count of the clone carrying this TCR beta chain is one. As yet, its antigen is unknown. This sample is part of a study of cytomegalovirus exposure and HLA in healthy donors. In the study overall: Approximately 190 million T cells yielded 120 million or so unique TCR beta sequences, as an earlier analysis found.

It was with 60 Vbeta and 13 Jbeta primers that the PCR ran. Data came from immunoSEQ multiplex PCR; TCRdb stores just in-frame clones and leaves some out. Counted here are under 130,000 clones, just under 75% occurring once; the ten biggest clones make up more than 2%. Overall study findings and caveats: In vitro data verified three CMV-associated chains as specific for CMV antigens. A later analysis linked about 17,000 TCR beta sequences to HLA alleles at 0.05 false discovery rate. A later analysis revealed that TCR association rates differed between HLA loci, peaking at DRB1 and bottoming out at HLA-C.

This TCR was sampled from a man between 50 and 59 years old in good health and CMV-seropositive. Sequenced input: PBMCs.

The CDR3 DNA reads TGTGCCTGGAGAGGGGTGAATTACTATGGCTACACCTTC. Translation gives CAWRGVNYYGYTF. The J gene is TRBJ1-2, the V gene TRBV30, with a weak D call TRBD1 (5 bases). The germline gives CDR1 GTSNPN, CDR2 SVGIG (reference sequence). CDR3 size: 13 residues. V lost 3 bases to trimming and J lost 3 bases, with 11 bases between them. The variable domain in full, completed from reference TRBV30 and TRBJ1-2, reads SQTIHQWPATLVQPVGSPLSLECTVEGTSNPNLYWYRQAAGRGLQLLFYSVGIGQISSEVPQNLSASRPQDRQFILSSKKLLLSDSGFYLCAWRGVNYYGYTFGSGTRLTVV.